This T cell receptor (beta chain) was observed in a study of blood T cell repertoires in COVID-19. About the study: There were acute and convalescent COVID-19 samples, and they came from the United States, Italy and Spain.

The protocol was immunoSEQ multiplex PCR, while the TCRdb copy is restricted to in-frame clones and leaves out a portion. Of more than 80,000 clones in the sample, around nine tenths were seen once. V was pared by 1 base and J by 4 bases, with 3 bases of the junction left unmatched. The CDR3 is 15 residues long. The V gene's germline CDR1 is SGHVS and CDR2 FQNEAQ. The source of this sequence is a man aged 80 or over with acute or convalescent COVID-19. Specimen: peripheral blood. This chain connects TRBV7-8 to TRBJ2-7; TRBD1 aligns across 11 bases. The CDR3 nucleotides read TGTGCCAGCAGCTTAGGGGGGACAGGGGGATACGAGCAGTACTTC. Translated: CASSLGGTGGYEQYF.